Listed here are 9 T cell receptor beta chains from one sample, sequenced in a study of a mutant IDH1 vaccine in newly diagnosed glioma. Described time point: week 23, last vaccination. The vaccine gave 300 ug of a 20-mer mutant IDH1 peptide subcutaneously per dose. TCRdb's table, derived via immunoSEQ multiplex PCR, lists solely in-frame clones and lacks some. The data hold approximately 79,000 clones, with 75% to 90% observed a single time. These receptors' antigens are unknown. The sample was PBMCs, taken from a glioma patient whose treatment included an IDH1 peptide vaccine. Source of these receptors: a woman aged 45-59 years with glioma.

This chain connects TRBV7-9 to TRBJ2-2; 14 bases map to TRBD2. Germline V CDR1 and CDR2: SEHNR, FQNEAQ (reference sequence). The ends lost 5 bases at V and 5 bases at J; junction bases unmatched: 4. The CDR3 runs 16 residues. The CDR3 is CASSPGLAGDTGELFF. CDR3 DNA: TGTGCCAGCAGCCCGGGACTAGCGGGAGATACCGGGGAGCTGTTTTTT.

To note about this clone: One end of the junction is discordant with germline, which a read error may explain. The chain carries TRBV2 and TRBJ1-3; D ambiguous. From germline, CDR1 is SNHLY and CDR2 FYNNEI. CDR3 size: 16 residues. CDR3 DNA: TGTGCCGGCAGCCTCAGGCCACCAGGAAGGGGAAACACCATATATTTT. Encoded protein: CAGSLRPPGRGNTIYF.

As regards this clone: As the CDR3 is not closed by the conserved phenylalanine or tryptophan, this likely results from a read error. The gene calls are TRBV7-9 and TRBJ1-5, with TRBD1 identical over 7 bases. In germline, CDR1 is SEHNR, CDR2 FQNEAQ (reference sequence). The CDR3 is 17 amino acids. V was clipped by 5 bases and J by 0 bases; unmatched bases: 10. DNA for the CDR3: TGTGCCAGCAGCCGGACAGGAGGGGGGTATAGCAATCAGCCCCAGCATCTT. Translating gives CASSRTGGGYSNQPQHL.

The genes are TRBV27 and TRBJ2-7, with a tentative D call TRBD1 (6 bases). Germline V gene lookup returns CDR1 MNHEY and CDR2 SMNVEV (reference sequence). This CDR3 contains 14 residues. Trimming stripped 3 bases from V and 2 bases from J, with 11 bases between. The CDR3 nucleotides are TGTGCCAGCAGTTTTAAGGGACACCCCTACGAGCAGTACTTC. Translated, it gives CASSFKGHPYEQYF.

The V and J genes are TRBV27 and TRBJ2-7; 12 bases agree with TRBD2. The junction had 4 bases not matched to a gene; V was cut back by 6 bases and J by 4 bases. Germline CDR1 is MNHEY and CDR2 is SMNVEV (reference sequence). The CDR3 runs to 14 residues. The CDR3 DNA sequence: TGTGCCAGCAGGCGGACTAGCGGGATTTACGAGCAGTACTTC. It translates to CASRRTSGIYEQYF.

This chain uses TRBV27 with TRBJ1-1, with 8 nucleotides matching TRBD1. This CDR3 comprises 14 residues. Germline V gene data show CDR1 as MNHEY and CDR2 as SMNVEV (reference sequence). Losses at the gene ends were 3 bases for V and 4 bases for J; bases not matched to a gene: 4. CDR3 in amino acids: CASSFRGLGTEAFF. The CDR3, as DNA: TGTGCCAGCAGTTTCAGGGGGCTGGGCACTGAAGCTTTCTTT.

The chain recombines TRBV7-9 with TRBJ1-1; tentatively, D is TRBD1 (5 bases). The germline V gene has CDR1 SEHNR and CDR2 FQNEAQ (reference sequence). V was shortened by 5 bases and J by 4 bases, with 11 bases between the two germline ends. This CDR3 spans 13 amino acids. This CDR3 reads CASSQAGGTEAFF. The CDR3 DNA sequence: TGTGCCAGCAGCCAAGCGGGGGGCACTGAAGCTTTCTTT.

CDR3 amino acids: CASSYSGTGYNEQFF. CDR3 DNA: TGTGCCAGCAGTTACTCTGGGACAGGATACAATGAGCAGTTCTTC. The V gene is TRBV6-5, the J gene TRBJ2-1; 8 positions agree with TRBD1. The CDR3 has 15 amino acids. Germline CDR1 and CDR2: MNHEY and SVGAGI. V was pared by 0 bases and J by 4 bases, with 2 bases of the junction left unmatched.

The chain joins TRBV29-1 to TRBJ2-2, with TRBD1 matching over 8 bases. There are 15 residues in the CDR3. Germline V gives CDR1 SQVTM, CDR2 ANQGSEA. Unmatched junction bases numbered 7, after V lost 6 bases and J lost 1 base. CDR3 sequence reads: CSVRTGTGNTGELFF. Written as DNA, the CDR3 is TGCAGCGTCCGCACCGGGACAGGGAACACCGGGGAGCTGTTTTTT.